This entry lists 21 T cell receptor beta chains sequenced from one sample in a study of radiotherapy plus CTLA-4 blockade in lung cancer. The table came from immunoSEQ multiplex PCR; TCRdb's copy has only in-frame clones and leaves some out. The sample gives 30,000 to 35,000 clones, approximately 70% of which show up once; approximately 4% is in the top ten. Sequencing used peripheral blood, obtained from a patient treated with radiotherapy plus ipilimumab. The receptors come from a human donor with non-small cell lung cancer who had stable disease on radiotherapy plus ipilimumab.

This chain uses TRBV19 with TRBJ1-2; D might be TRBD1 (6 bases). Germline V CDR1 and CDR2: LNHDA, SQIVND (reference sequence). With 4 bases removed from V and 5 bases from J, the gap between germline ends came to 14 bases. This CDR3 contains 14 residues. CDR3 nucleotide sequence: TGTGCCAGTAGTACGCCGGGACAACAGTATGGCTACACCTTC. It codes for CASSTPGQQYGYTF. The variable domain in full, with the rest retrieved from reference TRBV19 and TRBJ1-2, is DGGITQSPKYLFRKEGQNVTLSCEQNLNHDAMYWYRQDPGQGLRLIYYSQIVNDFQKGDIAEGYSVSREKKESFPLTVTSAQKNPTAFYLCASSTPGQQYGYTFGSGTRLTVV.

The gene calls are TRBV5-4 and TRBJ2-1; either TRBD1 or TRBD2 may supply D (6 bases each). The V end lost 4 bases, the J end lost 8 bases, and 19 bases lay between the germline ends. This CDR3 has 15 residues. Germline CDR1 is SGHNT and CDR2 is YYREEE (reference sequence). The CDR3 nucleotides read TGTGCCAGCAGCCTTCGAGAAGGGGGACTGGATGAGCAGTTCTTC. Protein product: CASSLREGGLDEQFF.

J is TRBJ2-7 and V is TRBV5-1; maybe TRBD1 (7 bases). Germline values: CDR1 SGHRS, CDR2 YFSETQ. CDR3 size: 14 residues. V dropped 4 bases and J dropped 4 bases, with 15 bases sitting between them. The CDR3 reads CASSLTGRQYEQYF. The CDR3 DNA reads TGCGCCAGCAGCCTGACAGGGAGGCAATACGAGCAGTACTTC.

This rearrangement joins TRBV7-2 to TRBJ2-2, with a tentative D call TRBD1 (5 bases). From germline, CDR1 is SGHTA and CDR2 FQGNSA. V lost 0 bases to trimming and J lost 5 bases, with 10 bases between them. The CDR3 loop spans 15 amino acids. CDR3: CASSLAPDMTGELFF. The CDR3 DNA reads TGTGCCAGCAGCTTAGCGCCGGACATGACCGGGGAGCTGTTTTTT.

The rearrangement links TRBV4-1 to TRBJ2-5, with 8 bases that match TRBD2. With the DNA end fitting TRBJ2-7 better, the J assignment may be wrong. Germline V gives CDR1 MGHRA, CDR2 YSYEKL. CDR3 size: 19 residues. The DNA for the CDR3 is TGCGCCAGCAGCCAAGCCCCGGGACTAGGAACCAGGCTCTCCTACGAGCAGTACTTC. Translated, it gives CASSQAPGLGTRLSYEQYF.

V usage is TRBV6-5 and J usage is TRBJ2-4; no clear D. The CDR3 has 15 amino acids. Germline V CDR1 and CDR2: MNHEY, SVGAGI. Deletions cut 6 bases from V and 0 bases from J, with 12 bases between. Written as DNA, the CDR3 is TGTGCCAGCAGCCCCATGACCTTAGCCAAAAACATTCAGTACTTC. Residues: CASSPMTLAKNIQYF.

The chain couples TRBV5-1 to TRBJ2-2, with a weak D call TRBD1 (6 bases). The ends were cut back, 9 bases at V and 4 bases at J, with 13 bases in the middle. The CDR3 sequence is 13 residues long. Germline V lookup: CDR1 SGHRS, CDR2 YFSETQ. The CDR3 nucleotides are TGCGCCACTAAACAGGGATCCACCGGGGAGCTGTTTTTT. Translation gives CATKQGSTGELFF.

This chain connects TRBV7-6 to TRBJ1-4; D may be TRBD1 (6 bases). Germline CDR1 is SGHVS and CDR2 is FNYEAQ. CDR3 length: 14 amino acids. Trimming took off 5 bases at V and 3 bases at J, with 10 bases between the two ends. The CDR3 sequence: CASSLDSANEKLFF. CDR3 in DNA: TGTGCCAGCAGCCTGGACAGCGCTAATGAAAAACTGTTTTTT.

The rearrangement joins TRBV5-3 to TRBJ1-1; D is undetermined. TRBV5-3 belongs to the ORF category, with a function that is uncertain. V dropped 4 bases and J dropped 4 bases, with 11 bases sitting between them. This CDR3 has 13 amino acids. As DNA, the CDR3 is TGTGCCAGAAGCCGTGTGAGTTCCACTGAAGCTTTCTTT. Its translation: CARSRVSSTEAFF.

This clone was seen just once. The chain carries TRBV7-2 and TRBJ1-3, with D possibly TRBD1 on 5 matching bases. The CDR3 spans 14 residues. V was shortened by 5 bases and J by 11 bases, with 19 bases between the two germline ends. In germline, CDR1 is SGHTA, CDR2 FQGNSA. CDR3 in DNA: TGTGCCAGCAGCGCGGGCAGGGCGGAGGGATCCATATATTTT. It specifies CASSAGRAEGSIYF.

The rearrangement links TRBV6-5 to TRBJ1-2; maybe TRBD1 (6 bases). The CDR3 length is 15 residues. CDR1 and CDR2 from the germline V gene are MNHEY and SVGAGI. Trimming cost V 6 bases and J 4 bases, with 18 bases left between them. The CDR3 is CASSLTQGKTYGYTF. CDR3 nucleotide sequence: TGTGCCAGCAGCCTAACACAGGGAAAGACCTATGGCTACACCTTC.

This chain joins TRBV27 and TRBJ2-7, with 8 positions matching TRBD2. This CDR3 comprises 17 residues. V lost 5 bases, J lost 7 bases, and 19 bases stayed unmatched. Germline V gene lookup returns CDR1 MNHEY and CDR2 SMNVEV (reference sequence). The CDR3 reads CASSHPLGSGIPGEQYF. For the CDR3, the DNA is TGTGCCAGCAGTCACCCCCTCGGTAGCGGGATCCCGGGGGAGCAGTACTTC.

For the CDR3, the DNA is TGCGCCAGCAGCCAAGAGGGGGGAGGCGGATACTACGAGCAGTACTTC. Its protein is CASSQEGGGGYYEQYF. The genes are TRBV4-3 and TRBJ2-7; TRBD2 is a possible D gene (6 bases). CDR1 LGHNA and CDR2 YSLEER come from the germline V gene. The CDR3 has 16 amino acids. V lost 0 bases to trimming and J lost 3 bases, with 15 bases between them.

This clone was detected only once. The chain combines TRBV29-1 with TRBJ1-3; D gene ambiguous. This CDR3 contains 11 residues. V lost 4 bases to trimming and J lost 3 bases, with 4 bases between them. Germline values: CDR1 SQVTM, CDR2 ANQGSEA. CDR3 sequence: CSVVGGNTIYF. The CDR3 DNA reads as TGCAGCGTTGTAGGTGGAAACACCATATATTTT.

CDR3 nucleotides: TGCGCCAGCAGCTTGCTACTGAGCGGTGAAGCTTTCTTT. This codes for CASSLLLSGEAFF. V gene TRBV5-1 combines with J gene TRBJ1-1; no clear D. This CDR3 region has 13 residues. Looked up from germline, CDR1 is SGHRS and CDR2 is YFSETQ. V lost 1 base, J lost 7 bases, and 11 bases lay in between.

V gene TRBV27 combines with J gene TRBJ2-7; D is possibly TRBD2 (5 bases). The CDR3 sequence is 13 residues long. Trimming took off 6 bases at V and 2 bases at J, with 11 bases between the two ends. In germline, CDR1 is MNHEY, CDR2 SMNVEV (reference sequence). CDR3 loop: CASRDSGTYEQYF. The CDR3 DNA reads TGTGCCAGCAGAGATTCCGGGACCTACGAGCAGTACTTC.

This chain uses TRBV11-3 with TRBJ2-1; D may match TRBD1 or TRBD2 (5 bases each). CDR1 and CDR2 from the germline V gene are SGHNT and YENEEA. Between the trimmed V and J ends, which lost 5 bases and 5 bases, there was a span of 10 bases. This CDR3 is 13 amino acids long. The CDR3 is CASSRDLDNEQFF. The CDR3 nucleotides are TGTGCCAGCAGCCGGGACCTCGACAATGAGCAGTTCTTC. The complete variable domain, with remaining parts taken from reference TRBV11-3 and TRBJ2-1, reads EAGVVQSPRYKIIEKKQPVAFWCNPISGHNTLYWYLQNLGQGPELLIRYENEEAVDDSQLPKDRFSAERLKGVDSTLKIQPAELGDSAVYLCASSRDLDNEQFFGPGTRLTVL.

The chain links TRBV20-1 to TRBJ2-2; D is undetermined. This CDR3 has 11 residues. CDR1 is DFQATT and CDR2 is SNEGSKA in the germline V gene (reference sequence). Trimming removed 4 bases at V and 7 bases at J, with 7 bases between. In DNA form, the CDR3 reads TGCAGTGCTAATAAGGGCGGGGAGCTGTTTTTT. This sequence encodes CSANKGGELFF.

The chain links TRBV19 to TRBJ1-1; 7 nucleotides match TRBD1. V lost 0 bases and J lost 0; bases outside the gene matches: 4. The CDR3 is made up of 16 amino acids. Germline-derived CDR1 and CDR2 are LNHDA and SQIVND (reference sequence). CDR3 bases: TGTGCCAGTAGTATAGACGGGGACAGAATGAACACTGAAGCTTTCTTT. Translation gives CASSIDGDRMNTEAFF.

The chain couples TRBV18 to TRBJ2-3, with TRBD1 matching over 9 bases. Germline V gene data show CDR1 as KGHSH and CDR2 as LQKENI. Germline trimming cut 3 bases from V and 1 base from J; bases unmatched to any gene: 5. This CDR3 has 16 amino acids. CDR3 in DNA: TGTGCCAGCTCACCTAAACAGGGGGCTGGCACAGATACGCAGTATTTT. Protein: CASSPKQGAGTDTQYF.

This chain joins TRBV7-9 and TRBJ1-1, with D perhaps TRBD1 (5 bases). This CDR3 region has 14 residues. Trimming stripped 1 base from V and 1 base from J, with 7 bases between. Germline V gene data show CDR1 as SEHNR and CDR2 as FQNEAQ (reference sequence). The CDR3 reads CASSLGGANTEAFF. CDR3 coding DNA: TGTGCCAGCAGCTTAGGAGGGGCGAACACTGAAGCTTTCTTT.